Each of the 7 T cell receptor beta chains below was sequenced from the same sample in a study of T-cell reconstitution after alpha-beta-depleted transplantation in children. Preparing the TCRbeta library involved the use of unique molecular identifiers. TCRdb re-called the PCR reads through MiXCR, storing one row per CDR3 protein. This sample carries about 500,000 distinct CDR3 sequences, about 30% of them seen once, and the ten largest clones take about 2.3%. Sequencing was performed on PBMCs from the stem cell graft donor, taken from the stem cell graft. All receptors derive from a human donor who donated a stem cell graft to a child with aplastic anemia.

The chain couples TRBV5-4 to TRBJ2-3, with 14 bases matching TRBD2. This CDR3 contains 17 residues. From germline, CDR1 is SGHNT and CDR2 YYREEE (reference sequence). V lost 4 bases to trimming and J lost 1 base; unmatched junction nucleotides: 5. DNA of the CDR3: TGTGCCAGCAGCCGAAGACTAGCGGGAGGGGGCACAGATACGCAGTATTTT. Its translation is CASSRRLAGGGTDTQYF.

This chain connects TRBV20-1 to TRBJ2-7, with 12 bases lining up with TRBD2. CDR3 size: 15 residues. V lost 3 bases, J lost 7 bases, and 10 bases stayed unmatched. CDR1 and CDR2 from the germline V gene are DFQATT and SNEGSKA (reference sequence). The CDR3 loop reads CSASLTSGSLGEQYF. The CDR3 DNA reads as TGCAGTGCTAGCCTGACTAGCGGGAGCCTGGGGGAGCAGTACTTC.

This clonotype was found a few times. The chain is built from TRBV4-3 and TRBJ1-1; unclear D gene. This CDR3 is built from 13 residues. Trimming left V 0 bases short and J 7 bases short, with 9 bases between. The germline gives CDR1 LGHNA, CDR2 YSLEER. CDR3 sequence: CASSQDGHLEAFF. The DNA for the CDR3 is TGCGCCAGCAGCCAAGATGGCCACCTTGAAGCTTTCTTT.

This chain uses TRBV28 with TRBJ2-7; 12 bases agree with TRBD1. The CDR3 sequence is 15 residues long. Germline trimming cut 1 base from V and 5 bases from J; bases unmatched to any gene: 3. Germline V gene data show CDR1 as MDHEN and CDR2 as SYDVKM. The CDR3 DNA reads TGTGCCAGCAGTTTATCCGGGACAGGGGGCGACGAGCAGTACTTC. It translates to CASSLSGTGGDEQYF.

Only a few counts were recorded for this clonotype. The genes are TRBV28 and TRBJ2-1; D is unresolved. Trimming left V 2 bases short and J 1 base short, with 6 bases between. This CDR3 has 14 amino acids. From germline, CDR1 is MDHEN and CDR2 SYDVKM. The CDR3 DNA follows: TGTGCCAGCAGTTTAACCGGGTCCTACAATGAGCAGTTCTTC. Its translation: CASSLTGSYNEQFF.

The rearrangement links TRBV5-4 to TRBJ2-6; TRBD2 matches 14 bases. The germline V gene has CDR1 SGHNT and CDR2 YYREEE (reference sequence). With 6 bases clipped from V and 4 bases from J, the junction kept 6 bases outside the gene matches. CDR3 length: 17 residues. This chain's CDR3 is CASTGTSGSTGANVLTF. The CDR3 DNA sequence: TGTGCCAGCACTGGGACTAGCGGGAGTACGGGGGCCAACGTCCTGACTTTC.

This chain links TRBV13 with TRBJ2-1; TRBD2 is a possible D gene (6 bases). The CDR3 runs to 16 residues. Germline CDR1 PRHDT, CDR2 FYEKMQ (reference sequence). V was shortened by 1 base and J by 6 bases, with 16 bases between the two germline ends. The CDR3 protein is CASSLVSSDFFNEQFF. The CDR3 DNA follows: TGTGCCAGCAGCTTAGTGTCTAGCGACTTTTTCAATGAGCAGTTCTTC.